These 27 T cell receptor beta chains originate from one sample sequenced in a study of CD8+ T cells in alopecia areata. Following extraction, RNA underwent reverse transcription to cDNA, which served as the sequencing template. TCRdb keeps only in-frame clones here, not all; method: immunoSEQ multiplex PCR. The sample consists of 150,000 to 200,000 clones, roughly 65% of them appearing once. As to treatment: oral pan-JAK inhibitor, 5-10 mg twice daily. The sequencing here drew on CD4+ T cells sorted from blood, taken at week 4, from a patient treated with tofacitinib. These receptors originate from a human donor with alopecia areata.

The chain carries TRBV7-2 and TRBJ1-2; no clear D. CDR3 length: 14 amino acids. CDR1 is SGHTA, CDR2 FQGNSA, per germline. V was clipped by 5 bases and J by 4 bases, with 14 bases between them. This CDR3 is CASSQQASSYGYTF. The CDR3 coding sequence is TGTGCCAGCAGCCAACAAGCGAGTTCCTATGGCTACACCTTC. The complete variable domain, with remaining parts taken from reference TRBV7-2 and TRBJ1-2, reads GAGVSQSPSNKVTEKGKDVELRCDPISGHTALYWYRQSLGQGLEFLIYFQGNSAPDKSGLPSDRFSAERTGGSVSTLTIQRTQQEDSAVYLCASSQQASSYGYTFGSGTRLTVV.

The chain has TRBV7-8 and TRBJ1-1; D is unresolved. CDR3 length: 14 amino acids. Germline CDR1 and CDR2: SGHVS and FQNEAQ. V dropped 5 bases and J dropped 4 bases, with 14 bases sitting between them. This CDR3 reads CASSREVELTEAFF. For the CDR3, the DNA is TGTGCCAGCAGCCGAGAGGTGGAGCTCACTGAAGCTTTCTTT.

The chain is built from TRBV5-1 and TRBJ2-5, with D unclear. CDR1 is SGHRS and CDR2 is YFSETQ in the germline V gene. Trimming took 0 bases from V and 0 from J, leaving 9 bases between them. This CDR3 contains 15 residues. The CDR3 is CASSLEAGHQETQYF. For the CDR3, the DNA is TGCGCCAGCAGCTTGGAGGCAGGCCACCAAGAGACCCAGTACTTC. The variable domain in full, completed from reference TRBV5-1 and TRBJ2-5, reads KAGVTQTPRYLIKTRGQQVTLSCSPISGHRSVSWYQQTPGQGLQFLFEYFSETQRNKGNFPGRFSGRQFSNSRSEMNVSTLELGDSALYLCASSLEAGHQETQYFGPGTRLLVL.

This clone was recorded many times. The chain joins TRBV20-1 to TRBJ2-6; no reliable D call. This CDR3 contains 11 residues. Germline V gene data show CDR1 as DFQATT and CDR2 as SNEGSKA (reference sequence). As DNA, the CDR3 is TGCAGGAACTCTGGGGCCAACGTCCTGACTTTC. It yields the protein CRNSGANVLTF.

V is TRBV29-1 and J is TRBJ2-5; 7 bases map to TRBD1. The V gene's germline CDR1 is SQVTM and CDR2 ANQGSEA. The CDR3 sequence is 12 residues long. V was pared by 4 bases and J by 5 bases, with 4 bases of the junction left unmatched. The CDR3 nucleotides read TGCAGCGTTGGGCCAGGGGGTGAGACCCAGTACTTC. Residues: CSVGPGGETQYF.

This clone was seen more than once but under ten times. The gene calls are TRBV29-1 and TRBJ1-4, with 7 bases identical to TRBD1. V shed 6 bases, J shed 2 bases, and the junction held 9 bases outside the gene matches. CDR3 length equals 15 residues. Looked up from germline, CDR1 is SQVTM and CDR2 is ANQGSEA. The CDR3 DNA reads as TGCAGCGTCAGACAGGGTCTGTCGACTAATGAAAAACTGTTTTTT. This sequence encodes CSVRQGLSTNEKLFF.

The chain carries TRBV30 and TRBJ1-1, with a possible D match to TRBD1 (5 bases). The CDR3 extends over 14 amino acids. V lost 5 bases to trimming and J lost 1 base, with 14 bases between them. Germline V gene lookup returns CDR1 GTSNPN and CDR2 SVGIG (reference sequence). CDR3 nucleotide sequence: TGTGCCTGGGTGGGGCTGGGCGCGAACACTGAAGCTTTCTTT. Its translation: CAWVGLGANTEAFF.

The J gene is TRBJ2-3, the V gene TRBV13; 12 bases line up with TRBD2. Germline CDR1 reads PRHDT; CDR2 reads FYEKMQ (reference sequence). The J segment lost 7 bases and the V segment lost 5 bases, leaving 4 bases of the junction unmatched. This CDR3 region has 14 residues. CDR3: CASSPSGGAHTQYF. The CDR3 DNA reads TGTGCCAGCAGCCCTAGCGGGGGGGCACATACGCAGTATTTT. Variable domain in full (rest from reference TRBV13 and TRBJ2-3): AAGVIQSPRHLIKEKRETATLKCYPIPRHDTVYWYQQGPGQDPQFLISFYEKMQSDKGSIPDRFSAQQFSDYHSELNMSSLELGDSALYFCASSPSGGAHTQYFGPGTRLTVL.

This clone has only one observation. This chain links TRBV30 with TRBJ1-6; TRBD1 is a possible D gene (6 bases). The CDR3 loop spans 16 amino acids. The germline gives CDR1 GTSNPN, CDR2 SVGIG (reference sequence). V was cut by 3 bases and J by 7 bases, with 19 bases left in between. CDR3 residues: CAWSPPLGQSNSPLHF. In DNA, the CDR3 is TGTGCCTGGAGCCCTCCTCTCGGACAGTCGAATTCACCCCTCCACTTT.

The chain is built from TRBV7-9 and TRBJ1-2; TRBD1 is a possible D gene (6 bases). Germline V gene sequence: CDR1 SEHNR, CDR2 FQNEAQ (reference sequence). Trimming stripped 3 bases from V and 4 bases from J, with 12 bases between. The CDR3 has 14 amino acids. CDR3 coding DNA: TGTGCCAGCAGCTTCGCCAGGGGAGGCTATGGCTACACCTTC. It codes for CASSFARGGYGYTF.

A remark on this clone: The sample contains more than one DNA sequence encoding this CDR3. J is TRBJ1-1 and V is TRBV29-1, with D perhaps matching TRBD1 (6 bases). Germline CDR1 reads SQVTM; CDR2 reads ANQGSEA. Trimming pared 4 bases from V and 0 bases from J, leaving 9 bases between. This CDR3 has 13 amino acids. This CDR3 is CSVGGQLNTEAFF. Here the CDR3 DNA reads TGCAGCGTTGGGGGGCAGCTGAACACTGAAGCTTTCTTT.

This clone was counted only a few times. The rearrangement uses TRBV6-4 and TRBJ2-3, with a tentative D call TRBD2 (6 bases). The CDR3 has 15 residues. Germline CDR1 reads MRHNA; CDR2 reads SNTAGT. Trimming removed 2 bases at V and 5 bases at J, with 14 bases between. The CDR3 DNA reads as TGTGCCAGCAGTGACGCCGGAGGGGCCAGAGATACGCAGTATTTT. Translated: CASSDAGGARDTQYF.

This clone showed up just a few times. The J gene is TRBJ2-5, the V gene TRBV6-5, with TRBD1 identical over 7 bases. The CDR3 is made up of 13 amino acids. Trimming took 4 bases from V and 3 from J; bases not matched to a gene: 2. Germline assignment: CDR1 MNHEY and CDR2 SVGAGI. CDR3 region: CASSSGQKETQYF. Written as DNA, the CDR3 is TGTGCCAGCAGTTCGGGACAGAAAGAGACCCAGTACTTC.

The chain carries TRBV5-6 and TRBJ1-1; no definite D call. Germline V gives CDR1 SGHDT, CDR2 YYEEEE. V lost 3 bases and J 5 bases, leaving 14 bases between the germline ends. This CDR3 is 14 amino acids long. The CDR3 nucleotides are TGTGCCAGCAGCTCGGCGGGAAGAACAACTGAAGCTTTCTTT. This codes for CASSSAGRTTEAFF.

This chain joins TRBV6-5 and TRBJ1-2, with D maybe TRBD1 (5 bases). Per the germline V gene, CDR1 is MNHEY and CDR2 is SVGAGI. The ends were cut back, 0 bases at V and 3 bases at J, with 11 bases in the middle. The CDR3 is 15 residues long. DNA of the CDR3: TGTGCCAGCAGTTACTCGGGGGTTTTGGACTATGGCTACACCTTC. Translating it yields CASSYSGVLDYGYTF.

The CDR3: CASSLDGIRGNIQYF. DNA for the CDR3: TGTGCCAGCAGCTTAGATGGGATTCGAGGGAACATTCAGTACTTC. The gene calls are TRBV7-2 and TRBJ2-4, with D possibly TRBD2 on 5 matching bases. Germline lookup yields CDR1 SGHTA and CDR2 FQGNSA. Trimming took 1 base from V and 7 from J, leaving 14 bases between them. The CDR3 runs to 15 residues.

This clone has only one observation. V usage is TRBV7-9 and J usage is TRBJ2-7; tentatively, D is TRBD1 or TRBD2 (6 bases each). The CDR3 length is 13 residues. CDR1 SEHNR and CDR2 FQNEAQ come from the germline V gene (reference sequence). V lost 1 base, J lost 6 bases, and 10 bases lay in between. The CDR3 nucleotides are TGTGCCAGCAGCTTAGGAGGGGGGTCCGAGCAGTACTTC. Its protein is CASSLGGGSEQYF.

The chain joins TRBV29-1 to TRBJ2-5, with a tentative D call TRBD1 (7 bases). The CDR3 consists of 13 residues. The germline gives CDR1 SQVTM, CDR2 ANQGSEA. Between the trimmed V and J ends, which lost 7 bases and 5 bases, there was a span of 17 bases. The CDR3 DNA reads as TGCAGCGCCGACAGGGACTTGGGGGAGACCCAGTACTTC. Its translation is CSADRDLGETQYF.

The chain combines TRBV9 with TRBJ2-5; D possibly uses TRBD1 or TRBD2 (5 bases each). With 3 bases removed from V and 1 base from J, the gap between germline ends came to 13 bases. Germline V gene lookup returns CDR1 SGDLS and CDR2 YYNGEE. CDR3 length: 15 residues. The CDR3 region is CASSAIRGSQETQYF. Here the CDR3 DNA reads TGTGCCAGCAGCGCCATTCGGGGCAGCCAAGAGACCCAGTACTTC.

V usage is TRBV18 and J usage is TRBJ2-3; D perhaps matches TRBD2 (6 bases). Trimming shortened V by 6 bases and J by 0 bases, and 16 bases separated the two germline ends. The length of the CDR3 is 16 residues. CDR1 and CDR2 (germline): KGHSH, LQKENI. Written as DNA, the CDR3 is TGTGCCAGCTCCGTGGGAGGAGACCCTAGCACAGATACGCAGTATTTT. This codes for CASSVGGDPSTDTQYF. The full variable domain, in which reference TRBV18 and TRBJ2-3 provide the parts outside the CDR3, is NAGVMQNPRHLVRRRGQEARLRCSPMKGHSHVYWYRQLPEEGLKFMVYLQKENIIDESGMPKERFSAEFPKEGPSILRIQQVVRGDSAAYFCASSVGGDPSTDTQYFGPGTRLTVL.

Here the CDR3 reads CASSLDPGTEAFF. The CDR3 DNA reads TGTGCCAGCAGCCTAGATCCGGGGACTGAAGCTTTCTTT. The chain uses TRBV7-3 and TRBJ1-1; D remains unclear. V was cut by 5 bases and J by 5 bases, with 12 bases left in between. The CDR3 is 13 residues long. Germline assignment: CDR1 SGHTA and CDR2 FQGTGA.

The rearrangement uses TRBV4-1 and TRBJ2-4; D is possibly TRBD2 (7 bases). The CDR3 covers 14 residues. Germline loops: CDR1 MGHRA, CDR2 YSYEKL. V lost 11 bases and J 0 bases, leaving 14 bases between the germline ends. The CDR3 sequence is CAAAGAGAKNIQYF. CDR3 nucleotide sequence: TGCGCCGCGGCGGGGGCTGGAGCCAAAAACATTCAGTACTTC.

In DNA form, the CDR3 reads TGCAGCGGGGCCCCCTGGGAGGGCGGGGAGCTGTTTTTT. Translated: CSGAPWEGGELFF. The chain couples TRBV29-1 to TRBJ2-2; 7 bases line up with TRBD2. The germline V gene has CDR1 SQVTM and CDR2 ANQGSEA. The CDR3 has 13 amino acids. J lost 7 bases, V lost 7 bases, and 9 bases had no gene match.

V usage is TRBV29-1 and J usage is TRBJ1-6; no definite D call. V lost 4 bases and J lost 14, with 18 bases in between. The CDR3 is 13 amino acids. The germline V gene has CDR1 SQVTM and CDR2 ANQGSEA. This CDR3 reads CSVVGSPDQTLHF. CDR3 nucleotides: TGCAGCGTTGTGGGCAGTCCGGATCAGACCCTCCACTTT. The whole variable domain, filled in from reference TRBV29-1 and TRBJ1-6, reads SAVISQKPSRDICQRGTSLTIQCQVDSQVTMMFWYRQQPGQSLTLIATANQGSEATYESGFVIDKFPISRPNLTFSTLTVSNMSPEDSSIYLCSVVGSPDQTLHFGNGTRLTVT.

The sample holds a few counts of this clone. V gene TRBV7-2 combines with J gene TRBJ2-3, with D possibly being TRBD1 (6 bases). The germline V gene encodes CDR1 SGHTA and CDR2 FQGNSA. The germline V and J ends were trimmed by 4 bases and 3 bases, with 8 bases remaining between them. The CDR3 is 13 residues long. The CDR3 sequence is CASSSTGTDTQYF. The CDR3 coding sequence is TGTGCCAGCAGCTCCACAGGGACAGATACGCAGTATTTT.

In this sample, this clone turned up a few times. This chain joins TRBV9 and TRBJ1-2; D gene ambiguous. This CDR3 region has 16 residues. Germline V gene lookup returns CDR1 SGDLS and CDR2 YYNGEE. V lost 0 bases, J lost 1 base, and 13 bases lay in between. The chain's CDR3 is CASSVDGGVFNYGYTF. The CDR3 coding sequence is TGTGCCAGCAGCGTAGACGGCGGCGTGTTTAACTATGGCTACACCTTC.

The chain has TRBV6-6 and TRBJ2-7; TRBD1 is a possible D gene (6 bases). Trimming stripped 5 bases from V and 0 bases from J, with 11 bases between. The V gene's germline CDR1 is MNHNY and CDR2 SVGAGI (reference sequence). This CDR3 contains 14 residues. The CDR3: CASSVGTPSYEQYF. The CDR3 region has the DNA TGTGCCAGCAGTGTGGGGACACCCTCCTACGAGCAGTACTTC.